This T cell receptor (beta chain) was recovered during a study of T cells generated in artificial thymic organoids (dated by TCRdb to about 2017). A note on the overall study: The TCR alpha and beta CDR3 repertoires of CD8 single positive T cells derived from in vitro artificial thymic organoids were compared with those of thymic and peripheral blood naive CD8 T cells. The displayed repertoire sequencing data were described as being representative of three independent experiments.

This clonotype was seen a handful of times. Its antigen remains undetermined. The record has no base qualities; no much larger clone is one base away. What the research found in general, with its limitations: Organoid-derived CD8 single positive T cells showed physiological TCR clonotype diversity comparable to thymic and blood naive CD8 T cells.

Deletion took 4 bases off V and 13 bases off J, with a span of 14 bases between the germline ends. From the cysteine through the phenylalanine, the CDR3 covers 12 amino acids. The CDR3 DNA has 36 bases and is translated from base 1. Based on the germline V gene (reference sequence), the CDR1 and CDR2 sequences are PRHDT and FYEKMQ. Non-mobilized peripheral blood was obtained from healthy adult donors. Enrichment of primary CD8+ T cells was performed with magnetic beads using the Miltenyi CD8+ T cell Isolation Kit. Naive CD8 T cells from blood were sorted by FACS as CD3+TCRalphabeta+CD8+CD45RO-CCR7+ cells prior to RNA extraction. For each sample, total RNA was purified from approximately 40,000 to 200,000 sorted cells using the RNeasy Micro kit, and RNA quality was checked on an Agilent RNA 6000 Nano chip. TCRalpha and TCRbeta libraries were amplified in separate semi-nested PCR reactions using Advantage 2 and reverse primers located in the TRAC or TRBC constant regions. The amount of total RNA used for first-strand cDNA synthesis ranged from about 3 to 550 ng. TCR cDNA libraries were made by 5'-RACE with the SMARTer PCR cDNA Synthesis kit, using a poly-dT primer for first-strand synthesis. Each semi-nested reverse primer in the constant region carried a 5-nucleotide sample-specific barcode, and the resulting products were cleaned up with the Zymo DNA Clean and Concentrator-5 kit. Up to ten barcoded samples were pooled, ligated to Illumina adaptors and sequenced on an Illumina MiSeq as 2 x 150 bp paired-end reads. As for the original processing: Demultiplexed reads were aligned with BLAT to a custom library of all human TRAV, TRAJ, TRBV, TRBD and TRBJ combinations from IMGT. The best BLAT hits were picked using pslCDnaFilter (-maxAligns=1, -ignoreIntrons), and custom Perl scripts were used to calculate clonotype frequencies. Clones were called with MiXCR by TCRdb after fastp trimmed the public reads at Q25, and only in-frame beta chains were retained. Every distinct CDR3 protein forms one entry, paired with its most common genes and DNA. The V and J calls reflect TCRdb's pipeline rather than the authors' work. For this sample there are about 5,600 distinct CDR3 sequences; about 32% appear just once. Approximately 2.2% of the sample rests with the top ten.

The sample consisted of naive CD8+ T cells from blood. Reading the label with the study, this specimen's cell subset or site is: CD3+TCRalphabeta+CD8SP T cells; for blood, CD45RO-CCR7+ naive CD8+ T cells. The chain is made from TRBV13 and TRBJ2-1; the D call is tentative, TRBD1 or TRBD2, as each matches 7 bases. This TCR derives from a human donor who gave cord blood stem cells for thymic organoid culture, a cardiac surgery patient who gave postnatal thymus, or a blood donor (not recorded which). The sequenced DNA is TGTGCCAGCAGCTCATCAGGGGGGGATCAGTTCTTC. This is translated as CASSSSGGDQFF. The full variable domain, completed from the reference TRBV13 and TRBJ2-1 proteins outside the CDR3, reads AAGVIQSPRHLIKEKRETATLKCYPIPRHDTVYWYQQGPGQDPQFLISFYEKMQSDKGSIPDRFSAQQFSDYHSELNMSSLELGDSALYFCASSSSGGDQFFGPGTRLTVL.